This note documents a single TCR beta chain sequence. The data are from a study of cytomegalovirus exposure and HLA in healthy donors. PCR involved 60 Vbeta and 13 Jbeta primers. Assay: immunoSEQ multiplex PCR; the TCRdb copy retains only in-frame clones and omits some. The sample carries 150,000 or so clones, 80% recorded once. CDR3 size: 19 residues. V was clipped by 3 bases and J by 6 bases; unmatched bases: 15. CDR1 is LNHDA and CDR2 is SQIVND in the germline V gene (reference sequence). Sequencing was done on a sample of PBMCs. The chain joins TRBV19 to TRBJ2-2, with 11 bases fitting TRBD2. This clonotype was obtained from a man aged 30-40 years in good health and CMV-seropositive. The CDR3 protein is CASSMTSGKGRLRAGELFF. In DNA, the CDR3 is TGTGCCAGTAGTATGACTAGCGGGAAGGGGAGGTTGAGAGCCGGGGAGCTGTTTTTT.